This TCR beta chain was retrieved from a study of blood T cells in healthy people across ages. This CDR3 spans 12 amino acids. V was pared by 4 bases and J by 8 bases, with 9 bases between. CDR1 GTSNPN and CDR2 SVGIG come from the germline V gene (reference sequence). A sample-barcoded 5' primer and a J-beta primer mix were used in a second PCR of roughly 7 to 11 cycles. Any given sample supplied a minimum of 2.5 million CDR3-containing paired-end reads. TCRdb reprocessed the 5' RACE reads with MiXCR, giving one entry per CDR3 protein. This sample has 550,000 to 800,000 distinct CDR3 sequences, with around 32% found just once. This clonotype was seen repeatedly, ten times or more.

The chain links TRBV30 to TRBJ1-6, with no clear D. The sample comprised blood. The sequence was obtained from an elderly woman in good health. The CDR3 loop reads CAWIEGDSPLHF. The CDR3 nucleotides read TGTGCCTGGATAGAAGGAGATTCACCCCTCCACTTT.